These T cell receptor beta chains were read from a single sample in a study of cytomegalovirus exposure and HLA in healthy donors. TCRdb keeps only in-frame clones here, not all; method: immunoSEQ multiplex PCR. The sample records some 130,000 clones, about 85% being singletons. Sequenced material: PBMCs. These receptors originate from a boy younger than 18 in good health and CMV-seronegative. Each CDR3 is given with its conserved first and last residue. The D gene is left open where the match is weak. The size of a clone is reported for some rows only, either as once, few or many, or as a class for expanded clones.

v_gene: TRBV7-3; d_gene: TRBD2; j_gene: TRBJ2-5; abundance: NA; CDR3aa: CASSLSSGGETQYF; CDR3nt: TGTGCCAGCAGCTTATCTTCGGGAGGAGAGACCCAGTACTTC
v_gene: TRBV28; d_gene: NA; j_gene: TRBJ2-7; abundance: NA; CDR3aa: CASSLGSDRDYEQYF; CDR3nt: TGTGCCAGCAGTTTAGGTTCCGACAGAGACTACGAGCAGTACTTC
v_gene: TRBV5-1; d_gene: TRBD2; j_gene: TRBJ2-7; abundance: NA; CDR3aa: CASSLNLAGSYEQYF; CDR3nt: TGCGCCAGCAGCTTGAACCTAGCGGGATCCTACGAGCAGTACTTC
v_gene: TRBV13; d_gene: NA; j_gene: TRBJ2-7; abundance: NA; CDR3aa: CASSWGSSYEQYF; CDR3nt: TGTGCCAGCAGCTGGGGCAGTTCCTACGAGCAGTACTTC
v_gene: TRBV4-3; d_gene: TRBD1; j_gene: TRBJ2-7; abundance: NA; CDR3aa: CASSQDYRAGQGGFEQYF; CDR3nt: TGCGCCAGCAGCCAAGATTACAGAGCCGGACAGGGGGGGTTCGAGCAGTACTTC
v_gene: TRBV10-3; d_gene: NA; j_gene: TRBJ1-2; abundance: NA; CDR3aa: CATGTRGPGYTF; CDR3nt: TGTGCCACGGGGACCAGGGGCCCTGGCTACACCTTC
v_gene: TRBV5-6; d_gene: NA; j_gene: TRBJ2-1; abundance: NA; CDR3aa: CASSFGLYSNEQFF; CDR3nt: TGTGCCAGCAGTTTCGGACTATACTCCAATGAGCAGTTCTTC
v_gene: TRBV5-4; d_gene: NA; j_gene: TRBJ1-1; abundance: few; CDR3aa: CASSFRGNTEAFF; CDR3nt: TGTGCCAGCAGCTTCAGGGGAAACACTGAAGCTTTCTTT
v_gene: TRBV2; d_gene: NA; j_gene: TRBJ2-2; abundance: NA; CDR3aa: CASSPSRGYTGELFF; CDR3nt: TGTGCCAGCAGTCCCAGTAGGGGGTACACCGGGGAGCTGTTTTTT
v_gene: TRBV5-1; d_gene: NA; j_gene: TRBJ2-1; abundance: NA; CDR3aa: CASSFLGGGSYNEQFF; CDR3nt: TGCGCCAGCAGCTTTTTGGGCGGAGGCTCCTACAATGAGCAGTTCTTC
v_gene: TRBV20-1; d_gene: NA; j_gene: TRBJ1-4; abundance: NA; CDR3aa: CSARSGEKLFF; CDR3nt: TGCAGTGCTAGGTCCGGTGAAAAACTGTTTTTT
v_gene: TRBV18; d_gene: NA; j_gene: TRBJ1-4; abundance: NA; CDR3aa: CASSTGTTNEKLFF; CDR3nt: TGTGCCAGCTCAACGGGTACAACTAATGAAAAACTGTTTTTT
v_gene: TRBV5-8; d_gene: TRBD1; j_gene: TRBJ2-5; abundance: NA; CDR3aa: CASSVGQGRETQYF; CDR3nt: TGTGCCAGCAGCGTGGGACAGGGTAGGGAGACCCAGTACTTC
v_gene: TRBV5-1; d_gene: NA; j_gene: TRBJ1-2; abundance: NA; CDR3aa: CASSYEAGDGGYTF; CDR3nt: TGCGCCAGCAGCTATGAGGCGGGGGACGGTGGCTACACCTTC
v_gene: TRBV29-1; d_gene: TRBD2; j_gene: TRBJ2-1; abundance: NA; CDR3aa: CSVDRTSSYNEQFF; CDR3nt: TGCAGCGTCGATAGGACTAGCTCCTACAATGAGCAGTTCTTC
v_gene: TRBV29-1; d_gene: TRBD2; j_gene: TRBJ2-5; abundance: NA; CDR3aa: CSVQLAGAPVTQYF; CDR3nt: TGCAGCGTCCAACTAGCGGGGGCCCCTGTGACCCAGTACTTC
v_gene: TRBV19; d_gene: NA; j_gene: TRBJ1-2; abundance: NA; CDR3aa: CASSPGSYGYTF; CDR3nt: TGTGCCAGTAGTCCCGGGAGCTATGGCTACACCTTC
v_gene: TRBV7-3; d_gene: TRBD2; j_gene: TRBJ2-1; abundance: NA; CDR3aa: CASSPGTSQISEQFF; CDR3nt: TGTGCCAGCAGCCCAGGGACTAGTCAAATAAGTGAGCAGTTCTTC
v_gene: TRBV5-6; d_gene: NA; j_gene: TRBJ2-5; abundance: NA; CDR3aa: CASSSGIPTTQYF; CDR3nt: TGTGCCAGCAGCTCGGGGATCCCAACGACCCAGTACTTC
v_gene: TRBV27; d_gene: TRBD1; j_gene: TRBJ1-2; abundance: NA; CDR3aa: CASSFAGTGGVGYTF; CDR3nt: TGTGCCAGCAGTTTCGCCGGGACAGGGGGCGTTGGCTACACCTTC
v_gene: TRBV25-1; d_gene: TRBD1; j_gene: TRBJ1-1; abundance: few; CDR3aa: CASSPGQKNTEAFF; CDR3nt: TGTGCCAGCTCCCCGGGACAGAAGAACACTGAAGCTTTCTTT
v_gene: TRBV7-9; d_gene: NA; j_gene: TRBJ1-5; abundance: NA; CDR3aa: CASSPGGTEHQPQHF; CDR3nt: TGTGCCAGCAGCCCAGGAGGGACGGAACATCAGCCCCAGCATTTT
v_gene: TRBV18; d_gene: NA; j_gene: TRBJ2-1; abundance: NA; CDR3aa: CASSPSAGDNEQFF; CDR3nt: TGTGCCAGCTCACCTTCGGCAGGGGATAATGAGCAGTTCTTC
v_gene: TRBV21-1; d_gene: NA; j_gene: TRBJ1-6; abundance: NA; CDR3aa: CASSKGEWQGANSPLHF; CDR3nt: TGTGCCAGCAGCAAAGGCGAGTGGCAGGGGGCGAATTCACCCCTCCACTTT
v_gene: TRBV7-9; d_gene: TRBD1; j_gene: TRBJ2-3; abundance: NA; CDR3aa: CASSLRQGITDTQYF; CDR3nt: TGTGCCAGCAGCTTACGACAGGGGATCACAGATACGCAGTATTTT
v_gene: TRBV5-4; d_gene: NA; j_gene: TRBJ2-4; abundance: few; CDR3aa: CASSSGEAKNIQYF; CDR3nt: TGTGCCAGCAGCTCGGGAGAAGCCAAAAACATTCAGTACTTC
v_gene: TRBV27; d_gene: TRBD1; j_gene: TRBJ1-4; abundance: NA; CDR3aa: CASSTWTGHTTNEKLFF; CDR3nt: TGTGCCAGCAGTACCTGGACAGGCCACACAACTAATGAAAAACTGTTTTTT
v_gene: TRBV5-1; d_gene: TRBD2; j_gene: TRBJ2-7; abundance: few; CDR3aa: CASSHRTSGREYEQYF; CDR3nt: TGCGCCAGCAGCCATCGGACTAGCGGGAGAGAGTACGAGCAGTACTTC
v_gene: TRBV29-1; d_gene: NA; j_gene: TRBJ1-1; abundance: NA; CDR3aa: CRVRGSNTEAFF; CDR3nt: TGCAGAGTCAGAGGCTCGAACACTGAAGCTTTCTTT
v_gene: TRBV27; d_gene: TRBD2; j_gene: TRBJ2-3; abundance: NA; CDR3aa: CASSLLAGGTDTQYF; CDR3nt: TGTGCCAGCAGTTTGCTAGCGGGAGGCACAGATACGCAGTATTTT
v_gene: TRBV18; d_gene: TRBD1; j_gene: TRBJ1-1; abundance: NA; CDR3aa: CASSRGISRDRDTEAFF; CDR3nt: TGTGCCAGCTCACGGGGAATAAGCCGGGACAGGGACACTGAAGCTTTCTTT
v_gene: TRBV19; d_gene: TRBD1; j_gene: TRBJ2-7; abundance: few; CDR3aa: CASGRAGGAYEQYF; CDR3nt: TGTGCCAGTGGACGCGCAGGGGGCGCCTACGAGCAGTACTTC
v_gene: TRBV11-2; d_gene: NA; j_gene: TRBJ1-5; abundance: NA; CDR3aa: CASSSSGYSNQPQHF; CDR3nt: TGTGCCAGCAGCTCATCGGGTTATAGCAATCAGCCCCAGCATTTT
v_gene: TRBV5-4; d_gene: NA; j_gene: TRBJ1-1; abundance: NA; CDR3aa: CASSSIGGTEAFF; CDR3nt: TGTGCCAGCAGCTCGATCGGGGGGACTGAAGCTTTCTTT
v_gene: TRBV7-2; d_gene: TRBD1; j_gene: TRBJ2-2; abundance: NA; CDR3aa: CASRGQGAGELFF; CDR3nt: TGTGCCAGCAGGGGACAGGGCGCCGGGGAGCTGTTTTTT
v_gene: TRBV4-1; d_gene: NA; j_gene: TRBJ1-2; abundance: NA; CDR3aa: CASSQVRPGQPYGYTF; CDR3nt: TGCGCCAGCAGCCAAGTACGGCCAGGACAACCCTATGGCTACACCTTC
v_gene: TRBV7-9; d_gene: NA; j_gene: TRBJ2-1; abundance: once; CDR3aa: CASSLTRTIAYNEQFF; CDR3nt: TGTGCCAGCAGCTTAACACGGACAATTGCGTACAATGAGCAGTTCTTC
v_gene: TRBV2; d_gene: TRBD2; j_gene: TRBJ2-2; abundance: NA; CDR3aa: CASIGYGTSGGTGELFF; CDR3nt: TGTGCCAGCATTGGTTATGGGACTAGCGGGGGCACCGGGGAGCTGTTTTTT
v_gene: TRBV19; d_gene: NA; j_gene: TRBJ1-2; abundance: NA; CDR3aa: CASSILSSTNNYGYTF; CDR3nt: TGTGCCAGTAGTATATTGTCCTCCACAAACAACTATGGCTACACCTTC
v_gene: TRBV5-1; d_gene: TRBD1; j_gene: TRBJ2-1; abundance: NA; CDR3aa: CASSPGQGIHGEQFF; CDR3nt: TGCGCCAGCAGCCCGGGACAGGGGATCCATGGTGAGCAGTTCTTC
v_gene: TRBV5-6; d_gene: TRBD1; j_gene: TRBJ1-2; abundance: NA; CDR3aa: CASSLPGQGVLEYGYTF; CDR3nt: TGTGCCAGCAGCCTTCCGGGACAGGGTGTCCTAGAATATGGCTACACCTTC
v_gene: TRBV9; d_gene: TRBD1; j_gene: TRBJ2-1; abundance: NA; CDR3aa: CASSVGQQGVHNEQFF; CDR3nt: TGTGCCAGCAGCGTAGGTCAACAGGGGGTACACAATGAGCAGTTCTTC
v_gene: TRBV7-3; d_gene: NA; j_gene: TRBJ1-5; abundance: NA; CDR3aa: CASSLTRDQPQHF; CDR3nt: TGTGCCAGCAGCTTAACCCGGGATCAGCCCCAGCATTTT
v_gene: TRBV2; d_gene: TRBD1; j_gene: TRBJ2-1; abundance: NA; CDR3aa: CASGTGVGEQFF; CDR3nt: TGTGCCAGCGGGACAGGGGTCGGTGAGCAGTTCTTC